These 18 T cell receptor beta chains were sequenced from one sample in a study of blood T cell repertoires in COVID-19. Clones were read by immunoSEQ multiplex PCR, and TCRdb kept only the in-frame ones, dropping some. The table records 150,000 or so clones, 75% to 90% of them present only once. Sequencing input: peripheral blood. These receptors came from a young man with COVID-19, enrolled during active disease.

The rearrangement joins TRBV6-2 or TRBV6-3 to TRBJ1-1, with D unresolved. The CDR3 consists of 13 residues. Germline V gene lookup returns CDR1 MNHEY and CDR2 SVGEGT. With 2 bases removed from V and 10 bases from J, the gap between germline ends came to 14 bases. The CDR3 reads CASSYGHGGSAFF. CDR3 sequence (DNA): TGTGCCAGCAGTTACGGTCACGGCGGTTCAGCTTTCTTT.

V is TRBV11-3 and J is TRBJ2-2; a possible D gene is TRBD2 (5 bases). V lost 5 bases to trimming and J lost 2 bases, with 9 bases between them. The CDR3 is 14 residues long. CDR1 is SGHNT, CDR2 YENEEA, per germline. CDR3 DNA sequence: TGTGCCAGCAGCCCGGGAACTAACACCGGGGAGCTGTTTTTT. This gives the protein CASSPGTNTGELFF. The full variable domain, its missing parts supplied by reference TRBV11-3 and TRBJ2-2, is EAGVVQSPRYKIIEKKQPVAFWCNPISGHNTLYWYLQNLGQGPELLIRYENEEAVDDSQLPKDRFSAERLKGVDSTLKIQPAELGDSAVYLCASSPGTNTGELFFGEGSRLTVL.

V is TRBV18 and J is TRBJ1-6, with 11 bases matching TRBD1. The CDR3 runs to 16 residues. V was pared by 5 bases and J by 9 bases, with 9 bases of the junction left unmatched. Per germline, CDR1 KGHSH and CDR2 LQKENI. The CDR3 is CASSASGTGGFSPLHF. DNA for the CDR3: TGTGCCAGCTCAGCGTCCGGGACAGGGGGTTTTTCACCCCTCCACTTT.

This clone was counted once. In nucleotides, the CDR3 is TGTGCCAGCAGCGGTGACAGGTATTCTAACTATGGCTACACCTTC. As protein: CASSGDRYSNYGYTF. This chain links TRBV28 with TRBJ1-2; the D gene is possibly TRBD1 (6 bases). The V and J ends lost 6 bases and 0 bases respectively, with 14 bases between them. This CDR3 is 15 amino acids long. Germline V gene lookup returns CDR1 MDHEN and CDR2 SYDVKM.

This chain links TRBV4-1 with TRBJ1-4, with D uncertain. The CDR3 loop spans 16 amino acids. Trimming took 4 bases from V and 8 from J, leaving 20 bases between them. CDR1 MGHRA and CDR2 YSYEKL come from the germline V gene. CDR3: CASSRGLQGGEEKLFF. The CDR3 DNA is TGCGCCAGCAGCCGAGGCCTACAAGGTGGAGAAGAAAAACTGTTTTTT.

The CDR3 sequence is CASSGTSLSYEQYF. CDR3 in DNA: TGCGCCAGCAGCGGGACTAGTCTCTCCTACGAGCAGTACTTC. V usage is TRBV5-1 and J usage is TRBJ2-7; 8 positions agree with TRBD2. CDR3 length: 14 residues. CDR1 and CDR2 (germline): SGHRS, YFSETQ. V shed 4 bases and J 0 bases; nucleotides not matched to a gene: 3.

The chain joins TRBV28 to TRBJ1-2; D unclear. V dropped 2 bases and J dropped 2 bases, with 6 bases sitting between them. Germline values: CDR1 MDHEN, CDR2 SYDVKM. This CDR3 is 13 amino acids long. CDR3 in amino acids: CASSLDTNYGYTF. The CDR3 DNA reads as TGTGCCAGCAGTTTAGACACAAACTATGGCTACACCTTC.

This chain joins TRBV27 and TRBJ2-7; possibly TRBD1 for D (6 bases). Germline assignment: CDR1 MNHEY and CDR2 SMNVEV (reference sequence). The CDR3 is 13 residues long. The V end was cut by 2 bases, the J end by 6 bases, with 11 bases between. The CDR3 region is CASSLVATGEQYF. The CDR3, as DNA: TGTGCCAGCAGTTTAGTGGCGACAGGCGAGCAGTACTTC.

This clone was observed once. The chain carries TRBV7-9 and TRBJ2-7; 8 bases map to TRBD1. The V and J ends lost 5 bases and 0 bases, in that order; junction bases with no gene match: 6. The CDR3 spans 15 residues. The germline V gene encodes CDR1 SEHNR and CDR2 FQNEAQ (reference sequence). The CDR3, as DNA: TGTGCCAGCAGCATTCGGACAGGGACCTCCTACGAGCAGTACTTC. As protein: CASSIRTGTSYEQYF.

V and J are TRBV11-2 and TRBJ1-1; 7 bases are a match to TRBD1. With 1 base clipped from V and 11 bases from J, the junction kept 7 bases outside the gene matches. Germline lookup yields CDR1 SGHAT and CDR2 FQNNGV. The CDR3 is 13 amino acids. This CDR3 reads CASSLGQGESAFF. The CDR3 DNA follows: TGTGCCAGCAGCTTAGGGCAGGGGGAGTCGGCTTTCTTT. The full variable domain, completed using reference TRBV11-2 and TRBJ1-1, is EAGVAQSPRYKIIEKRQSVAFWCNPISGHATLYWYQQILGQGPKLLIQFQNNGVVDDSQLPKDRFSAERLKGVDSTLKIQPAKLEDSAVYLCASSLGQGESAFFGQGTRLTVV.

This chain uses TRBV7-2 with TRBJ2-7; the D gene is possibly TRBD2 (6 bases). Per the germline V gene, CDR1 is SGHTA and CDR2 is FQGNSA. The CDR3 extends over 14 amino acids. Trimming cost V 2 bases and J 8 bases, with 16 bases left between them. The CDR3 protein is CASSLRGVSSQQYF. The CDR3 region has the DNA TGTGCCAGCAGCTTACGCGGGGTCTCCTCTCAGCAGTACTTC.

Of note for this clone: The same CDR3 is also encoded by other DNA sequences in this sample. The chain couples TRBV19 to TRBJ2-5; D perhaps matches TRBD1 (6 bases). With 3 bases removed from V and 5 bases from J, the gap between germline ends came to 7 bases. The CDR3 is 12 amino acids. The V gene's germline CDR1 is LNHDA and CDR2 SQIVND (reference sequence). The CDR3 DNA sequence: TGTGCCAGTAGTATGAGGGGGGAGACCCAGTACTTC. Its protein is CASSMRGETQYF.

The J gene is TRBJ1-6, the V gene TRBV5-4, with TRBD1 as a possible D gene (5 bases). The CDR3 covers 13 residues. Germline CDR1 is SGHNT and CDR2 is YYREEE (reference sequence). The germline V and J ends were trimmed by 4 bases and 10 bases, with 12 bases remaining between them. Written as DNA, the CDR3 is TGTGCCAGCAGCCCTGGTAGGGGCTCACCCCTCCACTTT. Translation gives CASSPGRGSPLHF. Full variable domain (missing parts from reference TRBV5-4 and TRBJ1-6): ETGVTQSPTHLIKTRGQQVTLRCSSQSGHNTVSWYQQALGQGPQFIFQYYREEENGRGNFPPRFSGLQFPNYSSELNVNALELDDSALYLCASSPGRGSPLHFGNGTRLTVT.

The chain combines TRBV18 with TRBJ2-2; D is perhaps TRBD2 (5 bases). The V gene lost 5 bases and the J gene lost 2 bases, with 21 bases spanning the gap. This CDR3 is built from 18 residues. Germline V CDR1 and CDR2: KGHSH, LQKENI. CDR3 protein: CASSSSSGGGLNTGELFF. CDR3 DNA sequence: TGTGCCAGCTCATCCAGTTCGGGCGGAGGTTTAAACACCGGGGAGCTGTTTTTT.

As regards this clone: A junction boundary mismatches the germline segment, possibly from a read error. The chain uses TRBV10-3 and TRBJ1-4; weak D call: TRBD1 (5 bases). CDR1 is ENHRY, CDR2 SYGVKD, per germline. This CDR3 region has 13 residues. CDR3 in amino acids: CAISARDGEKLLF. DNA for the CDR3: TGTGCCATCAGTGCCAGGGATGGTGAAAAACTGCTTTTT.

The rearrangement joins TRBV5-1 to TRBJ1-1; 9 bases line up with TRBD1. The CDR3 is 16 amino acids. Germline V gene data show CDR1 as SGHRS and CDR2 as YFSETQ. V gave up 3 bases and J gave up 1 base; unmatched junction bases: 7. Written as DNA, the CDR3 is TGCGCCAGCAGCTACTACCCGGGACAGGGGAACACTGAAGCTTTCTTT. Protein product: CASSYYPGQGNTEAFF.

V usage is TRBV19 and J usage is TRBJ2-5, with 10 bases that match TRBD1. The CDR3 sequence is 15 residues long. Germline assignment: CDR1 LNHDA and CDR2 SQIVND (reference sequence). J was trimmed by 4 bases and V by 1 base; bases with no gene match: 3. For the CDR3, the DNA is TGTGCCAGTAGTATAGGACAGGGGGCAGGAGAGACCCAGTACTTC. Its translation: CASSIGQGAGETQYF.

The chain couples TRBV13 to TRBJ1-2; 7 bases align to TRBD1. Germline V CDR1 and CDR2: PRHDT, FYEKMQ (reference sequence). The CDR3 totals 15 residues. V lost 5 bases to trimming and J lost 3 bases; unmatched junction nucleotides: 9. CDR3 region: CASSLRFGTDYGYTF. In nucleotides, the CDR3 is TGTGCCAGCAGCCTAAGGTTTGGGACAGACTATGGCTACACCTTC.